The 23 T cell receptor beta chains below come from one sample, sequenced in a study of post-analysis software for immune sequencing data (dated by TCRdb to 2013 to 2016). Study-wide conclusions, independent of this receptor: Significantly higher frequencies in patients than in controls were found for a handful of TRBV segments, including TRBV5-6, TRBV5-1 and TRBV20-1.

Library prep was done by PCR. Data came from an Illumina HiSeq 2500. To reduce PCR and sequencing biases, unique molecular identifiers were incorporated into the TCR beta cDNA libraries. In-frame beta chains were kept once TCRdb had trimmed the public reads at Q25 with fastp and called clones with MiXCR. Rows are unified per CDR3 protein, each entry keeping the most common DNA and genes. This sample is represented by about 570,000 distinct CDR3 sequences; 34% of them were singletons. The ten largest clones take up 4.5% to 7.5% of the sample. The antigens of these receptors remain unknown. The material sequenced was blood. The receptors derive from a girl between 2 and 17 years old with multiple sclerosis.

Here the CDR3 reads CASSPPFGGRAAKNIQYF. CDR3 DNA: TGTGCCAGCAGCCCACCCTTCGGGGGAAGGGCGGCCAAAAACATTCAGTACTTC. The J gene is TRBJ2-4, the V gene TRBV12-3 or TRBV12-4, with TRBD2 as a possible D gene (6 bases). This CDR3 contains 18 residues. Between the trimmed V and J ends, which lost 6 bases and 1 base, there was a span of 22 bases.

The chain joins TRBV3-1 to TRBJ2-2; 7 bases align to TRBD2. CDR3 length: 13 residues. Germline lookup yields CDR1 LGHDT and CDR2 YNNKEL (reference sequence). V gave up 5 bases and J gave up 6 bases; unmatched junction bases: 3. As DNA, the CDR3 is TGTGCCAGCAGCGCCCTAGCGGCCGGGGAGCTGTTTTTT. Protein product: CASSALAAGELFF.

This CDR3 reads CASSYYRGTGELFF. CDR3 nucleotides: TGTGCCAGCAGTTACTACAGGGGGACCGGGGAGCTGTTTTTT. The chain links TRBV6-2 or TRBV6-3 to TRBJ2-2, with 8 bases matching TRBD1. Losses at the gene ends were 1 base for V and 5 bases for J; bases not matched to a gene: 0. CDR3 length: 14 amino acids. The germline V gene has CDR1 MNHEY and CDR2 SVGEGT.

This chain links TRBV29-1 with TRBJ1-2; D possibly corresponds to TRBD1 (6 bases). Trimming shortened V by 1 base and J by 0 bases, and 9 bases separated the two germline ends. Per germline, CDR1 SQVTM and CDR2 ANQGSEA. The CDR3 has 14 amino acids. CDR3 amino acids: CSVEGQVTNYGYTF. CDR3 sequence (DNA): TGCAGCGTTGAAGGACAGGTCACTAACTATGGCTACACCTTC.

CDR3 amino acids: CSARRGARETQYF. CDR3 sequence (DNA): TGCAGTGCTCGTCGGGGGGCTCGGGAGACCCAGTACTTC. V is TRBV20-1 and J is TRBJ2-5; tentatively, D is TRBD2 (7 bases). V lost 5 bases and J 5 bases, leaving 15 bases between the germline ends. The germline gives CDR1 DFQATT, CDR2 SNEGSKA (reference sequence). The CDR3 is 13 residues long.

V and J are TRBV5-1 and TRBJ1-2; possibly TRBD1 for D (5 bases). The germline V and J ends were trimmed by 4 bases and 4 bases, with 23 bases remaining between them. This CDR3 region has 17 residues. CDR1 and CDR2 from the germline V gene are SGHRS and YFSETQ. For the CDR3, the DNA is TGCGCCAGCAGCCTTGCCGCTTCCCCCCGGGGGAGCTATGGCTACACCTTC. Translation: CASSLAASPRGSYGYTF.

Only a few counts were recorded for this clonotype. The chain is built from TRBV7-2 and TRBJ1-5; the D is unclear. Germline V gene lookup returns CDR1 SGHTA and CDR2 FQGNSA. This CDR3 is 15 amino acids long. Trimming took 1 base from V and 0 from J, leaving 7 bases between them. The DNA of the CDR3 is TGTGCCAGCAGCTTAGTAGGTGATAGCAATCAGCCCCAGCATTTT. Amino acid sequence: CASSLVGDSNQPQHF. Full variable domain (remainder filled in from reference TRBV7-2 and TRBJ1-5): GAGVSQSPSNKVTEKGKDVELRCDPISGHTALYWYRQSLGQGLEFLIYFQGNSAPDKSGLPSDRFSAERTGGSVSTLTIQRTQQEDSAVYLCASSLVGDSNQPQHFGDGTRLSIL.

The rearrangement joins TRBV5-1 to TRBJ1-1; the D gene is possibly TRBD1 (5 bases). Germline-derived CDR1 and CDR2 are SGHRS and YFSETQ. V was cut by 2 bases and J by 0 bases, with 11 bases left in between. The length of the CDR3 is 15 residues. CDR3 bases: TGCGCCAGCAGCTTCGTGGGGGGGGTGAACACTGAAGCTTTCTTT. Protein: CASSFVGGVNTEAFF.

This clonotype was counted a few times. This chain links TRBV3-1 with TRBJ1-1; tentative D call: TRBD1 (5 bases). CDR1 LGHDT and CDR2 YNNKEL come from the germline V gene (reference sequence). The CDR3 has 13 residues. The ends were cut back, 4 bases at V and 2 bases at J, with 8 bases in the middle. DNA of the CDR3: TGTGCCAGCAGCCGGGGCTTTAACACTGAAGCTTTCTTT. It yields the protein CASSRGFNTEAFF.

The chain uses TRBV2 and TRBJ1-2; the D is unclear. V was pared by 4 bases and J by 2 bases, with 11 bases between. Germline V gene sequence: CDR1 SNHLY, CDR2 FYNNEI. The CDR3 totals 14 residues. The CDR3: CASSAAPVNYGYTF. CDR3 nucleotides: TGTGCCAGCAGTGCAGCGCCCGTAAACTATGGCTACACCTTC.

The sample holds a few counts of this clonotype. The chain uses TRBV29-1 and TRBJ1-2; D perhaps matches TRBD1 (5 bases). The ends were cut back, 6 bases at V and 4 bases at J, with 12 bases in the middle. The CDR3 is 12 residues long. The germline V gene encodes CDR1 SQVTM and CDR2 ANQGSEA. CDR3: CSVASGTYGYTF. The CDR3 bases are TGCAGCGTGGCTAGCGGGACCTATGGCTACACCTTC.

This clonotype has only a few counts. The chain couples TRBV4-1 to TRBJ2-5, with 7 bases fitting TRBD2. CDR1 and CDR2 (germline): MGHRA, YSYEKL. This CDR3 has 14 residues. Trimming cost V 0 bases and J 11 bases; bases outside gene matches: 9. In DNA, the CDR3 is TGCGCCAGCAGCCAAGAGGGAGGGAGTTCGGTGCAGTACTTC. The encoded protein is CASSQEGGSSVQYF.

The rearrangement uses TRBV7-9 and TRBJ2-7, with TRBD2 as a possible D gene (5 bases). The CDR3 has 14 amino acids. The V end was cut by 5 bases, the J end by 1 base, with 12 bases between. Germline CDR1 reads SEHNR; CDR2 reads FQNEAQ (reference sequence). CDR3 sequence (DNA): TGTGCCAGCAGCCCCGGACTCACGTCCTACGAGCAGTACTTC. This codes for CASSPGLTSYEQYF.

The chain's CDR3 is CASSQSFLGYSQPQHF. The CDR3 DNA follows: TGCGCCAGCAGCCAGTCATTTCTGGGGTATAGTCAGCCCCAGCATTTT. The gene calls are TRBV4-1 and TRBJ1-5, with D uncertain. This CDR3 comprises 16 residues. Germline V CDR1 and CDR2: MGHRA, YSYEKL. V was cut by 3 bases and J by 6 bases, with 18 bases left in between.

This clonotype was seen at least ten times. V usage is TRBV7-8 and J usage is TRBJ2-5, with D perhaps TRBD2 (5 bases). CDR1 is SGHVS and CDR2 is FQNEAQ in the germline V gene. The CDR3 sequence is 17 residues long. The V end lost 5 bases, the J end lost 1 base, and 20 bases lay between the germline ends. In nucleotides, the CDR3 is TGTGCCAGCAGCCGAGATGCGGGCCCAACCCTCCAAGAGACCCAGTACTTC. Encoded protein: CASSRDAGPTLQETQYF.

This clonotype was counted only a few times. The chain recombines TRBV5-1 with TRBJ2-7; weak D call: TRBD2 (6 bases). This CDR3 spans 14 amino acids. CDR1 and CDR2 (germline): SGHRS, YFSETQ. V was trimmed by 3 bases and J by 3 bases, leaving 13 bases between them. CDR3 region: CASSSGTAFYEQYF. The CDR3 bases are TGCGCCAGCAGCTCCGGGACTGCCTTCTACGAGCAGTACTTC. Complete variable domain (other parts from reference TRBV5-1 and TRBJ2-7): KAGVTQTPRYLIKTRGQQVTLSCSPISGHRSVSWYQQTPGQGLQFLFEYFSETQRNKGNFPGRFSGRQFSNSRSEMNVSTLELGDSALYLCASSSGTAFYEQYFGPGTRLTVT.

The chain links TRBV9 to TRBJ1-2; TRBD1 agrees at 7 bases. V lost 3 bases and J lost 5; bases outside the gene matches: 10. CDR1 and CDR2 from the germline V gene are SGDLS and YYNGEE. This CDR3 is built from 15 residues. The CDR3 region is CASSEGTGTVYGYTF. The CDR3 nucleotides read TGTGCCAGCAGCGAGGGGACCGGGACAGTTTATGGCTACACCTTC.

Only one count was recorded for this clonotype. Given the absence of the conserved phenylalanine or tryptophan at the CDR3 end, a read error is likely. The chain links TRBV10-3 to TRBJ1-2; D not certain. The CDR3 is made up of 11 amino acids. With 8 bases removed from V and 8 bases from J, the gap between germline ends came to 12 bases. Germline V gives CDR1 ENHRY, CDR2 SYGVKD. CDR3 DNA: TGTGCCATCTCCCTCGGAGGCGGCTACACCTGC. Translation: CAISLGGGYTC.

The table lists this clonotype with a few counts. CDR3 nucleotides: TGTGCCACCAGTGACACCTCGGACAGGTTTAACATGAACACTGAAGCTTTCTTT. This sequence encodes CATSDTSDRFNMNTEAFF. The chain carries TRBV24-1 and TRBJ1-1; the match to TRBD1 covers 7 bases. V lost 4 bases and J lost 0; bases outside the gene matches: 13. Germline values: CDR1 KGHDR, CDR2 SFDVKD. The CDR3 loop spans 18 amino acids.

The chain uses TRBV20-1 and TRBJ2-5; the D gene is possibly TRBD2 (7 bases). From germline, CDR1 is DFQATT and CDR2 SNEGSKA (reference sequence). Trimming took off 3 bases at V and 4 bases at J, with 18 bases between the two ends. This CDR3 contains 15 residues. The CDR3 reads CSASALGGAVETQYF. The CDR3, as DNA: TGCAGTGCTAGCGCCCTGGGGGGGGCCGTAGAGACCCAGTACTTC.

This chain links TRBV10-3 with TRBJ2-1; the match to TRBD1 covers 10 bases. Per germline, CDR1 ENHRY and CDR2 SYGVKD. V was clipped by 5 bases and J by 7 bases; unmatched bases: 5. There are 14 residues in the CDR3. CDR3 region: CAISPGQGTNEQFF. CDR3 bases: TGTGCCATCAGTCCGGGACAGGGGACGAATGAGCAGTTCTTC.

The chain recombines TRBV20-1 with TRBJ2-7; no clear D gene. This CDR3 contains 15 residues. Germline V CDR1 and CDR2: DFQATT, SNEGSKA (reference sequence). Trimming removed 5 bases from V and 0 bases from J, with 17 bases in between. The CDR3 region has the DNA TGCAGTGCTCCAGGCCCCCGTACGAGCTCCTACGAGCAGTACTTC. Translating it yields CSAPGPRTSSYEQYF.

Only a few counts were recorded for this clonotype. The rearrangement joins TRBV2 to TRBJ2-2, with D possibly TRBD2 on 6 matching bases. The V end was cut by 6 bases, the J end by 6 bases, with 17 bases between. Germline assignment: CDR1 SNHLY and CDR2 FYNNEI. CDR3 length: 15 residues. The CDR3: CASRAGLAGPGELFF. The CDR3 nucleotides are TGTGCCAGCAGGGCGGGGCTAGCCGGTCCCGGGGAGCTGTTTTTT.